This T cell receptor beta chain is drawn from a study of shared clonotypes between healthy human individuals. Details on this clone: What it binds is not known.

In replicate PCRs of sorted subsets, roughly 200 ng DNA, approximately 30,000 T cell genomes, was used. Libraries were prepared by immunoSEQ multiplex PCR; TCRdb keeps only in-frame clonotypes and omits some of them. The table records 2 million or so clones, about 94% of them present only once. Positively selected for CCR7, the CD45RO-negative cells used as naive CD8 cells excluded terminally differentiated effector memory CD45RA+ cells. CDR1 and CDR2 from the germline V gene are MDHEN and SYDVKM. V lost 4 bases and J lost 2; bases outside the gene matches: 7. CDR3 length: 16 residues. Whole-study results and caveats: Memory subsets had estimated richness that was generally smaller than that of naive subsets. Some clonotypes were shared by all four sorted-subset donors, while others were not shared. The non-shared ones had lower generation probabilities than the shared ones.

The sequenced sample was naive CD8+ T cells sorted from blood. This clonotype was sampled from a man between 18 and 29 years old in good health. The V gene is TRBV28, the J gene TRBJ2-3, with 9 bases matching TRBD2. The CDR3 region is CASSSLAGVNTDTQYF. CDR3 sequence (DNA): TGTGCCAGCAGTTCCTTAGCGGGGGTAAACACAGATACGCAGTATTTT.